The clone carrying this TCR beta chain was counted ten times or more. What it binds is unknown. The sample originates from a study of prognosis after radiotherapy for stage I lung cancer. On the study more broadly: Stage I non-small cell lung cancer cases were enrolled from early 2018 through January 2019. With some 13 men and roughly six women, the cohort's median age was about 74 years, range about 53–85.

TCR beta CDR3 amplification from genomic DNA was performed by two-round multiplex PCR. Primers specific to each TRBV and TRBJ gene were used in first-round PCR. TCRdb recomputed calls from the multiplex PCR reads with MiXCR, one row per CDR3 protein. The sample has about 25,000 distinct CDR3 sequences; 36% are singletons. The blood draw at each of two time points yielded roughly 6 milliliters of peripheral blood. Whole-study findings and limits: Reports indicated that TRBV and TRBJ gene usage differed between patients with and without metastases, including differences in some 10 V and two J genes after SBRT.

Trimming cost V 1 base and J 5 bases; bases outside gene matches: 5. CDR3 size: 16 residues. Germline CDR1 SNHLY, CDR2 FYNNEI. The clonotype comes from a donor aged 50 or older with non-small cell lung cancer. The input for sequencing was PBMCs, taken before or after stereotactic body radiation therapy (not recorded which). The rearrangement links TRBV2 to TRBJ2-1, with TRBD1 matching over 10 bases. The DNA of the CDR3 is TGTGCCAGCAGTGAAGGGGACAGGGGCATCCACAATGAGCAGTTCTTC. Translating gives CASSEGDRGIHNEQFF.